This T cell receptor (beta chain) was sequenced in a study of beta chain features in type 1 diabetes (dated by TCRdb to the late 2010s). Background on the whole study: Mean age, gender distribution, total cell number and subset yield were not different between patients and healthy donors. A total of over 95,000,000 sorted cells were examined across all samples, and RNA yield correlated strongly with the number of cells per subset. In the study, TCRB repertoires of sorted circulating CD4+ T cell subsets from recently diagnosed type 1 diabetes patients were compared with those of matched healthy donors. Regulatory and stem cell-like memory subsets were obtained from only 8 patients and roughly 8 healthy donors, while naive and central memory subsets were obtained from all 30 or so donors.

Taken from cysteine to phenylalanine, the CDR3 has 11 residues. CDR3 DNA only is kept here, 33 bases in frame from base 1. V lost 8 bases and J lost 5 bases; the stretch between them is 9 bases long. CDR1 and CDR2 are drawn from the germline V gene: SGHTA, FQGNSA. All of the isolated RNA was reverse transcribed with the High Capacity cDNA Reverse Transcription Kit, so expressed TCRB transcripts were sequenced. Naive, central memory and regulatory T cell samples underwent deep immunoSEQ sequencing, averaging around 3.9 million total reads per sample. Sorted cells were lysed in RLT buffer, and RNA was extracted using DNase-treated RNeasy Micro or Mini kits according to cell number. Each cell subset was processed separately to prevent cross-contamination, with patient and healthy donor samples processed together. TCRB sequences were amplified from cDNA with the immunoSEQ multiplex PCR, producing 87-bp fragments spanning the CDR3 region. Sequencing of the amplicons was performed on the Illumina HiSeq platform. In the source study's methods: Synthetic template baselines were used to correct PCR bias computationally, reads within Hamming distance 2 were collapsed together, and singletons that could not be merged were discarded. Reads were aligned against IMGT to assign V, D and J genes, CDR3 length and insertions or deletions at six rearrangement sites. Clonotype counts were normalized to sorted cell number within each subset before computing true diversity and Gini coefficients with the tcR R package. The overlap coefficient, calculated on TCRB nucleotide sequences, was used to measure repertoire sharing. Out-of-frame TCRB sequences from naive cells were analyzed as a proxy for the pre-selection repertoire. TCRdb limited this immuneACCESS table to in-frame rearrangements with V and J called. A share of clones is missing; checked studies link under half to unresolved V genes, and the rest is unexplained. The V and J calls and clone size were taken over from that table, and D and trimming were inferred from the DNA. Within this sample are 350,000 or so clones, with about 20% of them counted one time only. Roughly 0.045% of the sample is in the top ten clones.

Comment on this clone: No cognate antigen has been identified for it. No clone much larger than this one lies a single base away; base qualities are absent.

Study-wide conclusions, independent of this receptor: Shorter templates might have been favored by PCR, but patient and control samples were amplified and corrected together, so both groups would have been affected equally by any skew. In all four CD4+ subsets, TCRB CDR3 length was moderately but significantly shorter in type 1 diabetes patients. At VDJ recombination sites, patients with type 1 diabetes made fewer insertions and deleted more nucleotides, a pattern implying thymic rearrangement abnormalities. Naive, central memory and regulatory TCRB repertoires appeared to be more alike among patients than among healthy donors. Because cDNA was sequenced instead of genomic DNA, activated cells with high expression could be over-represented, although the groups did not differ in activation or CD3 levels. Because the HLA sub-analyses included only small numbers of individuals, any influence of HLA type on TCRB rearrangement was left unresolved.

From each donor, a single peripheral blood sample of around 120 mL on average was drawn into heparinised tubes. Naive, central memory, regulatory and stem cell-like memory CD4+ T cells were sorted on a BD FACSAria II using a panel including CD45RO, CCR7, CD25, CD127, CD95 and CD27. Every sorted population had a purity above 95%. PBMCs were isolated right away by Lymphoprep density gradient centrifugation and were stained directly, without culture. Samples were stained and sorted in pairs, with one healthy donor and one patient per experiment, so that batch effects were minimized. The chain is encoded by TRBV7-2 joined to TRBJ2-5; matching of 5 bases hints at TRBD2 as the D gene. The sample taken for sequencing was naive CD4+ T cells from blood. This specimen's cell subset or site label, interpreted: true naive CD4+ T cells. This TCR came from a woman in her late teens or twenties in good health. The bases read TGTGCCAGCCTTCGAGGGGAGACCCAGTACTTC. This sequence encodes CASLRGETQYF. The reference TRBV7-2 and TRBJ2-5 proteins fill in what lies around the CDR3, so the full variable domain reads GAGVSQSPSNKVTEKGKDVELRCDPISGHTALYWYRQSLGQGLEFLIYFQGNSAPDKSGLPSDRFSAERTGGSVSTLTIQRTQQEDSAVYLCASLRGETQYFGPGTRLLVL.